This passage covers 22 T cell receptor beta chains from one sample sequenced in a study of blood T cell repertoires in COVID-19. Assay used: immunoSEQ multiplex PCR; TCRdb lists only in-frame clones, some missing. The sample carries roughly 72,000 clones, 88% recorded once. The sequenced sample was peripheral blood. The receptor source for this set is a human donor in a cohort sampled during active COVID-19.

This chain links TRBV2 with TRBJ2-5; TRBD2 matches 10 bases. After removal of 3 bases from V and 5 bases from J, the junction contained 9 bases not matched to a gene. Germline V lookup: CDR1 SNHLY, CDR2 FYNNEI. The CDR3 contains 16 residues. The CDR3, as DNA: TGTGCCAGCAGTGAGGGACTAGCGACACTAGGGGAGACCCAGTACTTC. Translation gives CASSEGLATLGETQYF.

This sequence joins TRBV11-2 and TRBJ1-3, with D possibly matching TRBD1 (5 bases). Germline V gives CDR1 SGHAT, CDR2 FQNNGV. Trimming cost V 2 bases and J 9 bases, with 17 bases left between them. There are 15 residues in the CDR3. CDR3 loop: CASSLRPPRDSTIYF. The CDR3 region has the DNA TGTGCCAGCAGCTTAAGGCCCCCCCGAGACAGCACCATATATTTT.

This chain uses TRBV5-4 with TRBJ2-4; 7 bases agree with TRBD1. The germline V gene encodes CDR1 SGHNT and CDR2 YYREEE (reference sequence). V shed 3 bases, J shed 6 bases, and the junction held 12 bases outside the gene matches. This CDR3 is built from 16 residues. In DNA form, the CDR3 reads TGTGCCAGCAGCTCGGACCCGACAGGGATTCGAAACATTCAGTACTTC. This codes for CASSSDPTGIRNIQYF.

This clone has just one count. The gene calls are TRBV27 and TRBJ1-4; D perhaps matches TRBD1 (6 bases). Germline loops: CDR1 MNHEY, CDR2 SMNVEV (reference sequence). Trimming took 5 bases from V and 3 from J, leaving 13 bases between them. This CDR3 spans 15 amino acids. CDR3 sequence: CASSPLTGSNEKLFF. In DNA form, the CDR3 reads TGTGCCAGCAGTCCATTGACAGGTTCTAATGAAAAACTGTTTTTT.

V is TRBV11-2 and J is TRBJ2-7; TRBD1 matches 7 bases. V was pared by 6 bases and J by 3 bases, with 8 bases of the junction left unmatched. This CDR3 spans 14 amino acids. Looked up from germline, CDR1 is SGHAT and CDR2 is FQNNGV. The CDR3 DNA reads as TGTGCCAGCAGTATCGGGACAGACTTCTACGAGCAGTACTTC. Its protein product is CASSIGTDFYEQYF.

V is TRBV10-3 and J is TRBJ1-4, with D possibly matching TRBD1 (6 bases). Trimming left V 4 bases short and J 8 bases short, with 14 bases between. Germline CDR1 and CDR2: ENHRY and SYGVKD. CDR3 length: 14 residues. The CDR3 is CAISVGGRGEKLFF. In nucleotides, the CDR3 is TGTGCCATCAGTGTTGGGGGCAGAGGGGAAAAACTGTTTTTT.

This clone was counted once. The chain couples TRBV12-5 to TRBJ1-1; 7 bases align to TRBD1. The germline V gene encodes CDR1 LGHNT and CDR2 FRNRAP. The CDR3 totals 14 residues. The trim removed 3 bases at V and 0 bases at J, leaving 1 base unmatched. The CDR3 coding sequence is TGTGCTAGTGGTTTACAGGGGATGAACACTGAAGCTTTCTTT. It yields the protein CASGLQGMNTEAFF. The full variable domain, with the rest looked up from reference TRBV12-5 and TRBJ1-1, is DARVTQTPRHKVTEMGQEVTMRCQPILGHNTVFWYRQTMMQGLELLAYFRNRAPLDDSGMPKDRFSAEMPDATLATLKIQPSEPRDSAVYFCASGLQGMNTEAFFGQGTRLTVV.

The chain combines TRBV5-1 with TRBJ2-2; 7 nucleotides match TRBD1. This CDR3 has 14 amino acids. Per germline, CDR1 SGHRS and CDR2 YFSETQ. Trimming removed 4 bases from V and 7 bases from J; junction bases left unmatched: 7. The chain's CDR3 is CASSADRAGGELFF. DNA of the CDR3: TGCGCCAGCAGCGCAGACAGGGCCGGCGGGGAGCTGTTTTTT.

This rearrangement joins TRBV5-1 to TRBJ2-3; 8 nucleotides match TRBD2. Looked up from germline, CDR1 is SGHRS and CDR2 is YFSETQ. After removal of 7 bases from V and 0 bases from J, the junction contained 7 bases not matched to a gene. The CDR3 covers 15 residues. The CDR3 spells CASPPQRGSTDTQYF. CDR3 in DNA: TGCGCCAGCCCCCCCCAGCGGGGGAGCACAGATACGCAGTATTTT. Full variable domain (missing parts from reference TRBV5-1 and TRBJ2-3): KAGVTQTPRYLIKTRGQQVTLSCSPISGHRSVSWYQQTPGQGLQFLFEYFSETQRNKGNFPGRFSGRQFSNSRSEMNVSTLELGDSALYLCASPPQRGSTDTQYFGPGTRLTVL.

The chain combines TRBV7-2 with TRBJ1-4; no clear D. This CDR3 is built from 18 residues. Germline V gene data show CDR1 as SGHTA and CDR2 as FQGNSA. V was trimmed by 5 bases and J by 0 bases, leaving 19 bases between them. DNA for the CDR3: TGTGCCAGCAGCCGGGCCTGGAGGACCACTTCAACTAATGAAAAACTGTTTTTT. Translation: CASSRAWRTTSTNEKLFF.

The chain combines TRBV5-1 with TRBJ1-1; D ambiguous. CDR3 length: 12 residues. Trimming removed 4 bases from V and 2 bases from J, with 6 bases in between. CDR1 and CDR2 from the germline V gene are SGHRS and YFSETQ. In DNA form, the CDR3 reads TGCGCCAGCAGCCGGGATAACACTGAAGCTTTCTTT. This codes for CASSRDNTEAFF.

The gene calls are TRBV7-2 and TRBJ1-2; TRBD1 agrees at 8 bases. The ends lost 4 bases at V and 2 bases at J; junction bases unmatched: 3. CDR3 length: 14 residues. Germline CDR1 is SGHTA and CDR2 is FQGNSA. The CDR3 bases are TGTGCCAGCAGCTCCAGGACAGGGAACTATGGCTACACCTTC. As protein: CASSSRTGNYGYTF.

This clone was picked up one time. This sequence joins TRBV7-6 and TRBJ1-6; no clear D gene. With 2 bases removed from V and 10 bases from J, the gap between germline ends came to 3 bases. The CDR3 is made up of 11 amino acids. CDR1 is SGHVS, CDR2 FNYEAQ, per germline. In nucleotides, the CDR3 is TGTGCCAGCAGCTTAAGCTCACCCCTCCACTTT. It codes for CASSLSSPLHF. Complete variable domain (other parts from reference TRBV7-6 and TRBJ1-6): GAGVSQSPRYKVTKRGQDVALRCDPISGHVSLYWYRQALGQGPEFLTYFNYEAQQDKSGLPNDRFSAERPEGSISTLTIQRTEQRDSAMYRCASSLSSPLHFGNGTRLTVT.

This sequence joins TRBV12-5 and TRBJ2-2, with 8 bases identical to TRBD1. Germline lookup yields CDR1 LGHNT and CDR2 FRNRAP. Trimming removed 4 bases from V and 9 bases from J; junction bases left unmatched: 13. This CDR3 is built from 16 residues. CDR3 protein: CASGSLTGTGARELFF. The DNA for the CDR3 is TGTGCTAGTGGTTCCCTGACCGGGACAGGCGCCCGGGAGCTGTTTTTT.

The chain has TRBV6-5 and TRBJ2-7; no firm D call. V was pared by 5 bases and J by 2 bases, with 16 bases between. CDR1 and CDR2 from the germline V gene are MNHEY and SVGAGI. There are 15 residues in the CDR3. The DNA of the CDR3 is TGTGCCAGCAGTAAGACGTCGACACCCACCTACGAGCAGTACTTC. This sequence encodes CASSKTSTPTYEQYF.

The J gene is TRBJ2-3, the V gene TRBV28; 7 bases are shared with TRBD1. Germline loops: CDR1 MDHEN, CDR2 SYDVKM. CDR3 length equals 15 residues. Unmatched junction bases numbered 9, after V lost 5 bases and J lost 4 bases. The DNA of the CDR3 is TGTGCCAGCAGTACCCGACAGGGCTTCTCAGATACGCAGTATTTT. It encodes CASSTRQGFSDTQYF. Based on the CDR3 plus reference TRBV28 and TRBJ2-3, the full variable domain is DVKVTQSSRYLVKRTGEKVFLECVQDMDHENMFWYRQDPGLGLRLIYFSYDVKMKEKGDIPEGYSVSREKKERFSLILESASTNQTSMYLCASSTRQGFSDTQYFGPGTRLTVL.

The V gene is TRBV25-1, the J gene TRBJ2-3, with TRBD2 as a possible D gene (5 bases). V shed 3 bases and J shed 3 bases, with 10 bases lying between them. The CDR3 is made up of 14 amino acids. Germline V gene data show CDR1 as MGHDK and CDR2 as SYGVNS. The CDR3: CASSDQGRTDTQYF. In DNA form, the CDR3 reads TGTGCCAGCAGTGATCAAGGGAGAACAGATACGCAGTATTTT.

This chain uses TRBV6-5 with TRBJ2-7; TRBD2 matches at 10 bases. The V segment lost 7 bases and the J segment 3 bases; nucleotides outside the gene matches: 9. Germline values: CDR1 MNHEY, CDR2 SVGAGI. This CDR3 is 15 amino acids long. This chain's CDR3 is CASTSAGGPSYEQYF. The DNA for the CDR3 is TGTGCCAGCACCTCAGCGGGAGGGCCCAGCTACGAGCAGTACTTC.

CDR3: CASSLREGGELFF. In DNA, the CDR3 is TGTGCCAGCAGCTTAAGAGAGGGCGGGGAGCTGTTTTTT. The V gene is TRBV7-9, the J gene TRBJ2-2, with D perhaps matching TRBD2 (5 bases). The CDR3 is 13 amino acids. Per the germline V gene, CDR1 is SEHNR and CDR2 is FQNEAQ (reference sequence). Trimming cost V 2 bases and J 7 bases, with 8 bases left between them.

The V call is TRBV19, the J call TRBJ1-1; D is possibly TRBD1 (5 bases). Trimming left V 4 bases short and J 1 base short, with 13 bases between. CDR1 is LNHDA and CDR2 is SQIVND in the germline V gene (reference sequence). The CDR3 loop spans 15 amino acids. CDR3 in DNA: TGTGCCAGTAGTAACTCAGGGCATTCGAACACTGAAGCTTTCTTT. Translating it yields CASSNSGHSNTEAFF.

V usage is TRBV5-6 and J usage is TRBJ1-1; the match to TRBD1 covers 7 bases. The CDR3 loop spans 14 amino acids. Germline V CDR1 and CDR2: SGHDT, YYEEEE. Trimming removed 5 bases from V and 0 bases from J; junction bases left unmatched: 4. The CDR3 reads CASRYRGLNTEAFF. CDR3 sequence (DNA): TGTGCCAGCAGGTACAGGGGATTGAACACTGAAGCTTTCTTT.

This chain joins TRBV5-1 and TRBJ2-7; 9 bases are shared with TRBD1. CDR3 length: 15 amino acids. The germline V gene encodes CDR1 SGHRS and CDR2 YFSETQ. The V gene end was trimmed by 7 bases and the J gene end by 2 bases; junction bases not matched to a gene: 10. The CDR3 here is CASREDRGITYEQYF. Here the CDR3 DNA reads TGCGCCAGCCGAGAGGACAGGGGAATTACCTACGAGCAGTACTTC.